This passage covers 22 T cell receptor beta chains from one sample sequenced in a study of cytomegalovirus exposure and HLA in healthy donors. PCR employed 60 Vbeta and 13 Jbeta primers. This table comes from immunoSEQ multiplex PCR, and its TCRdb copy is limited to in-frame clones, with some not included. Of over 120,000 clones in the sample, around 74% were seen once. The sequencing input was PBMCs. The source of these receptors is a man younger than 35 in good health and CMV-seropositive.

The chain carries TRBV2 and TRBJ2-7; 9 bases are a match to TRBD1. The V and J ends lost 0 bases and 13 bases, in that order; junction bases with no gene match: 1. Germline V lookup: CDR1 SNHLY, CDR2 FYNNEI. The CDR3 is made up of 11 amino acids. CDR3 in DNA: TGTGCCAGCAGTGAAGCGGGACAGGGTTACTTC. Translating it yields CASSEAGQGYF.

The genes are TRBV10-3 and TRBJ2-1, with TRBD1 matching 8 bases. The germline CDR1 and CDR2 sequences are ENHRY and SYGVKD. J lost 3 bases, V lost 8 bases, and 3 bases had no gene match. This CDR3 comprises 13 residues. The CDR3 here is CAISGGSYNEQFF. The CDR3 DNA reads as TGTGCCATCTCAGGGGGCAGCTACAATGAGCAGTTCTTC.

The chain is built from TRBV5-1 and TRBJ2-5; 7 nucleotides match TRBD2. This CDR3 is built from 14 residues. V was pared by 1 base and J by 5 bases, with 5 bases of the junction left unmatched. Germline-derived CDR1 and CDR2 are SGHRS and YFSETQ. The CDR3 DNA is TGCGCCAGCAGCTTGAGTGGGGGGGAGGAGACCCAGTACTTC. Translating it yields CASSLSGGEETQYF. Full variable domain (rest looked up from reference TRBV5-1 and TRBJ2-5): KAGVTQTPRYLIKTRGQQVTLSCSPISGHRSVSWYQQTPGQGLQFLFEYFSETQRNKGNFPGRFSGRQFSNSRSEMNVSTLELGDSALYLCASSLSGGEETQYFGPGTRLLVL.

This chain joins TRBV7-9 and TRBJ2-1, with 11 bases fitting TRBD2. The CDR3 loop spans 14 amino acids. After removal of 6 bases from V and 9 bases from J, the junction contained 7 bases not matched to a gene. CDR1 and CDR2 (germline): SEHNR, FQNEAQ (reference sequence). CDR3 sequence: CASRGGLAGGEQFF. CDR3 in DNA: TGTGCCAGCAGGGGAGGTCTAGCGGGGGGTGAGCAGTTCTTC.

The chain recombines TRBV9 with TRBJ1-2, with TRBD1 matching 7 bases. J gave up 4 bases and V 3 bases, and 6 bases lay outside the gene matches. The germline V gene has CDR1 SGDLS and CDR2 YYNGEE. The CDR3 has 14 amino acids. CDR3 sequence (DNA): TGTGCCAGCAGCGCAGGGGACAGTACCTATGGCTACACCTTC. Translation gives CASSAGDSTYGYTF.

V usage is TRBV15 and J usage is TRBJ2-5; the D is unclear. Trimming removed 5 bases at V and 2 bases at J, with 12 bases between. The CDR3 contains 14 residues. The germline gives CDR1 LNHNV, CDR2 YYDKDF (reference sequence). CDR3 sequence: CATSAPTYQETQYF. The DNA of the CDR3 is TGTGCCACCAGCGCCCCGACATATCAAGAGACCCAGTACTTC.

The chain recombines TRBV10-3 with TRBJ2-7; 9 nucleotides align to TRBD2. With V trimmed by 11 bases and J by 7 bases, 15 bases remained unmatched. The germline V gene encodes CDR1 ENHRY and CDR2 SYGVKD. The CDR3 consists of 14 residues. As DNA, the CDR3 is TGTGCCGCCCGAGTGGGACTAGCAGCGGAAGAGCAGTACTTC. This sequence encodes CAARVGLAAEEQYF.

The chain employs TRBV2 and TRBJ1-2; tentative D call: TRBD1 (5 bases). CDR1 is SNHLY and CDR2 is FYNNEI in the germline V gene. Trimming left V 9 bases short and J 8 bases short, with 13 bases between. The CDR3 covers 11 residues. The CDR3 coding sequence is TGTGCCAGTACATCGGGGGTCGGCTACACCTTC. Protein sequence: CASTSGVGYTF.

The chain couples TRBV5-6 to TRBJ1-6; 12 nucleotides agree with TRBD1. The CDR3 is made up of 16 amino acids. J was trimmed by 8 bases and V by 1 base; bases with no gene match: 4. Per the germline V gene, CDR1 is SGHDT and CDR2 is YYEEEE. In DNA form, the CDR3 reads TGTGCCAGCAGCTTGCTGGGACAGGGGGCGCATTCACCCCTCCACTTT. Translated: CASSLLGQGAHSPLHF. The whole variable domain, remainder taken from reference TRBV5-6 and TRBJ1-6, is DAGVTQSPTHLIKTRGQQVTLRCSPKSGHDTVSWYQQALGQGPQFIFQYYEEEERQRGNFPDRFSGHQFPNYSSELNVNALLLGDSALYLCASSLLGQGAHSPLHFGNGTRLTVT.

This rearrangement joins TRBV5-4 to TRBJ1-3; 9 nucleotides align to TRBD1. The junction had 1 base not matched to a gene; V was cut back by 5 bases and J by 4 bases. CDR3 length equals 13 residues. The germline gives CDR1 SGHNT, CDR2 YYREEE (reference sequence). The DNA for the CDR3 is TGTGCCAGCAGTGGGACAGGGGGAAACACCATATATTTT. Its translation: CASSGTGGNTIYF.

CDR3 sequence: CASSGPGQGSETQYF. The CDR3 DNA follows: TGTGCCAGCTCAGGACCGGGACAGGGGAGCGAGACCCAGTACTTC. The chain recombines TRBV18 with TRBJ2-5; TRBD1 aligns across 10 bases. CDR3 size: 15 residues. Trimming at V came to 5 bases and at J to 5 bases, leaving 8 bases not matched to a gene. Germline V gene lookup returns CDR1 KGHSH and CDR2 LQKENI.

CDR3 coding DNA: TGCGCCAGCAGCTTTGACAGGTATAATTCACCCCTCCACTTT. It is translated as CASSFDRYNSPLHF. The gene calls are TRBV5-1 and TRBJ1-6; D is perhaps TRBD1 (6 bases). The CDR3 is 14 amino acids. Germline CDR1 reads SGHRS; CDR2 reads YFSETQ. Trimming removed 2 bases from V and 4 bases from J, with 7 bases in between. Supplemented by reference TRBV5-1 and TRBJ1-6, the full variable domain reads KAGVTQTPRYLIKTRGQQVTLSCSPISGHRSVSWYQQTPGQGLQFLFEYFSETQRNKGNFPGRFSGRQFSNSRSEMNVSTLELGDSALYLCASSFDRYNSPLHFGNGTRLTVT.

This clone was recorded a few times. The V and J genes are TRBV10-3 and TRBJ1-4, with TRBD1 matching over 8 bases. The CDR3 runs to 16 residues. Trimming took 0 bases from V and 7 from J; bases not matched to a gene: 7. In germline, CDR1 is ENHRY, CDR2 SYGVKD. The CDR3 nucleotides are TGTGCCATCAGTGAGTCCTCGACAGGGGTTAGTGAAAAACTGTTTTTT. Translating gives CAISESSTGVSEKLFF.

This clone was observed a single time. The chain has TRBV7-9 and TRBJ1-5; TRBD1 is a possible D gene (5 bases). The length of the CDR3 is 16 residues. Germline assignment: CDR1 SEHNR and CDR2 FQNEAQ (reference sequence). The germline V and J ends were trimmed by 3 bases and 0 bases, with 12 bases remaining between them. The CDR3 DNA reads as TGTGCCAGCAGCTTGGTAACAGGCTATAGCAATCAGCCCCAGCATTTT. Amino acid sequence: CASSLVTGYSNQPQHF.

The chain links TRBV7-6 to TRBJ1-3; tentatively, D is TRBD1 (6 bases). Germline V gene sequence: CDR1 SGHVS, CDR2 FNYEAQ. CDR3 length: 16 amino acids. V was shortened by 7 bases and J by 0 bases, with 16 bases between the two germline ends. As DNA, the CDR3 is TGTGCCAGCAAGGGATGGACAGACCGCTCTGGAAACACCATATATTTT. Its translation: CASKGWTDRSGNTIYF. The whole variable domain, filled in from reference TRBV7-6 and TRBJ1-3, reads GAGVSQSPRYKVTKRGQDVALRCDPISGHVSLYWYRQALGQGPEFLTYFNYEAQQDKSGLPNDRFSAERPEGSISTLTIQRTEQRDSAMYRCASKGWTDRSGNTIYFGEGSWLTVV.

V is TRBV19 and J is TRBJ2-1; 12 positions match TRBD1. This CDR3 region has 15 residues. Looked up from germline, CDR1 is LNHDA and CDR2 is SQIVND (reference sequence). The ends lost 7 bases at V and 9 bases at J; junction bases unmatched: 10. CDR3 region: CASKRDRGRPTEQFF. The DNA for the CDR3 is TGTGCCAGTAAAAGGGACAGGGGGCGTCCTACTGAGCAGTTCTTC.

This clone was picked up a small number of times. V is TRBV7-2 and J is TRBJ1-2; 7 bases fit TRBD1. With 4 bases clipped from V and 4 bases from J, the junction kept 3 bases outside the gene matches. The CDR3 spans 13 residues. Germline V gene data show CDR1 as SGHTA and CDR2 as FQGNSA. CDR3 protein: CASSSTGAYGYTF. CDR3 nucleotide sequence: TGTGCCAGCAGCTCTACAGGGGCCTATGGCTACACCTTC.

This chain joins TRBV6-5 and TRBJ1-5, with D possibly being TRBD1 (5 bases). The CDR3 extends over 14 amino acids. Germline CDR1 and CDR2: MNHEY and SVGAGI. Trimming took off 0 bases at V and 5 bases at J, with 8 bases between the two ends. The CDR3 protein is CASSYSEGDQPQHF. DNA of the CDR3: TGTGCCAGCAGTTACTCAGAAGGGGATCAGCCCCAGCATTTT.

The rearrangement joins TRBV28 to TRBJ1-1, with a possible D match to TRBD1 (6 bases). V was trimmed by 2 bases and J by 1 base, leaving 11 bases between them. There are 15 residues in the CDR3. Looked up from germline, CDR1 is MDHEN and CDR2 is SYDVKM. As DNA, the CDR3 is TGTGCCAGCAGTTTAGGCGACAGGCAGAACACTGAAGCTTTCTTT. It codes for CASSLGDRQNTEAFF. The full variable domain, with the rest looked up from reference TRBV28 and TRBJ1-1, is DVKVTQSSRYLVKRTGEKVFLECVQDMDHENMFWYRQDPGLGLRLIYFSYDVKMKEKGDIPEGYSVSREKKERFSLILESASTNQTSMYLCASSLGDRQNTEAFFGQGTRLTVV.

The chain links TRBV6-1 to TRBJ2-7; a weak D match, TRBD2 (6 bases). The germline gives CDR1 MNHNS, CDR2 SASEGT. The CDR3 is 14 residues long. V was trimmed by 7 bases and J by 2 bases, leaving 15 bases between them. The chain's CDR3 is CASTAGLGPYEQYF. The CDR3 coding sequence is TGTGCCAGCACTGCGGGACTCGGCCCCTACGAGCAGTACTTC.

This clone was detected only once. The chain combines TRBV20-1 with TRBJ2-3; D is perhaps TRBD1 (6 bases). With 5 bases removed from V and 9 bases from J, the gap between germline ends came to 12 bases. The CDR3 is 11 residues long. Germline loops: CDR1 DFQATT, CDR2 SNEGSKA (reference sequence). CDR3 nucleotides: TGCAGTGCTGAGACCGACAGGACGCAGTATTTT. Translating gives CSAETDRTQYF.

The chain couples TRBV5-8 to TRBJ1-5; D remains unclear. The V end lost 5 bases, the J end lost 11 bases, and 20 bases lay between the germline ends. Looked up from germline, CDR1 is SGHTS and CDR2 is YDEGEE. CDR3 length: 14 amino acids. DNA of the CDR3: TGTGCCAGCAGTTGGGCTACCGCGATGGAGGCCCAGCATTTT. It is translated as CASSWATAMEAQHF.